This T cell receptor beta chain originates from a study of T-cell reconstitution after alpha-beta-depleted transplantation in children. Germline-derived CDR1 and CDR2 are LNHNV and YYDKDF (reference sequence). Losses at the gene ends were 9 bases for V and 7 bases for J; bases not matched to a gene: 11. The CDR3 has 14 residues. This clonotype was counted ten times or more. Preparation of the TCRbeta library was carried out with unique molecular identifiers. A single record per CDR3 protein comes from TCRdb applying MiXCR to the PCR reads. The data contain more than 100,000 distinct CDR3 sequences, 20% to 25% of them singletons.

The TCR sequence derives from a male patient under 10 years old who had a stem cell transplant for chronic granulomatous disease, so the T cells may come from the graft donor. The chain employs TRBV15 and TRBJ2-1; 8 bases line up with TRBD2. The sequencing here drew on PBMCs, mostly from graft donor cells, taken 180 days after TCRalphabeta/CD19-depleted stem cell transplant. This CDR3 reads CATAIGGVSNEQFF. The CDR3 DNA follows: TGTGCCACTGCAATCGGGGGGGTGTCAAATGAGCAGTTCTTC.